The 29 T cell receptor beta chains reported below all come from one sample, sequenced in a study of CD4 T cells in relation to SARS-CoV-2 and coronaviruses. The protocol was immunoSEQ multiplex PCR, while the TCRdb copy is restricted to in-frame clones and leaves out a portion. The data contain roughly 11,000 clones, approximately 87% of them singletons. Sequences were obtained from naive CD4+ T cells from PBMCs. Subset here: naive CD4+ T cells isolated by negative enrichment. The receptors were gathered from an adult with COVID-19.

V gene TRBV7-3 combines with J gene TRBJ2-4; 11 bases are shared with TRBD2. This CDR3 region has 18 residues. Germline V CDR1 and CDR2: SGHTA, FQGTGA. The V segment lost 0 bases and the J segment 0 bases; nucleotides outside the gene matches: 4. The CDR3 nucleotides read TGTGCCAGCAGCTTAACTAGCGGGGGGGACCTAGCCAAAAACATTCAGTACTTC. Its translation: CASSLTSGGDLAKNIQYF.

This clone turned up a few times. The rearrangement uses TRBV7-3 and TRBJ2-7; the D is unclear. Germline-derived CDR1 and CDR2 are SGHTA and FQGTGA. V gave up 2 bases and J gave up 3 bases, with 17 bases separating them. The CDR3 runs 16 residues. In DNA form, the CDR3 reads TGTGCCAGCAGCTTACGGGCCGAGAGAAACAACTACGAGCAGTACTTC. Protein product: CASSLRAERNNYEQYF.

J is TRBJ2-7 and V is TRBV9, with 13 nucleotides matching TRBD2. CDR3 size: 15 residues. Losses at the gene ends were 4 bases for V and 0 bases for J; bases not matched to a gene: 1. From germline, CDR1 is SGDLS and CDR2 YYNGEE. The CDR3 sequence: CASSRTSGSSYEQYF. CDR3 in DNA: TGTGCCAGCAGCAGGACTAGCGGGAGCTCCTACGAGCAGTACTTC.

CDR3 in amino acids: CASSYLAEIYYGYTF. CDR3 sequence (DNA): TGTGCCAGCAGTTACCTGGCGGAGATTTACTATGGCTACACCTTC. This chain joins TRBV6-5 and TRBJ1-2; D is uncertain. Germline V gives CDR1 MNHEY, CDR2 SVGAGI. The CDR3 is made up of 15 amino acids. With 2 bases removed from V and 3 bases from J, the gap between germline ends came to 13 bases.

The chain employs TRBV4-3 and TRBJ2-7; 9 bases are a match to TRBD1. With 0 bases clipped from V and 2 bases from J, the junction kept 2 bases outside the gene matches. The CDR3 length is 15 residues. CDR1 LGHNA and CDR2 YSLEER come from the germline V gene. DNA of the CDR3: TGCGCCAGCAGCCAAGAGGGACAGGGCCCCTACGAGCAGTACTTC. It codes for CASSQEGQGPYEQYF.

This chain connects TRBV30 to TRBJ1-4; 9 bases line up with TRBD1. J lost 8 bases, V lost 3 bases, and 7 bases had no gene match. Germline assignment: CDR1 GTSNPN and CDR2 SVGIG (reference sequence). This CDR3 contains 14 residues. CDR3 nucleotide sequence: TGTGCCTGGAGGACAGGGGGTCCGGGGGAAAAACTGTTTTTT. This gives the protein CAWRTGGPGEKLFF.

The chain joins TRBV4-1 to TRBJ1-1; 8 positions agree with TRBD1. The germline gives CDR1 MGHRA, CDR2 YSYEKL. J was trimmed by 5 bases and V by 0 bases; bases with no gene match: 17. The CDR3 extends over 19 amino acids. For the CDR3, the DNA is TGCGCCAGCAGCCAAGAGGGGGCAGGGGGCGCATTCTATCCAACTGAAGCTTTCTTT. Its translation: CASSQEGAGGAFYPTEAFF.

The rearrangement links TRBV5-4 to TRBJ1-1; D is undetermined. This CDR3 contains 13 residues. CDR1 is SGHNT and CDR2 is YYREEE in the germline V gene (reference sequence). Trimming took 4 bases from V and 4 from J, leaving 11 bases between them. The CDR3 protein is CASSPGMATEAFF. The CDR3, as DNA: TGTGCCAGCAGCCCCGGCATGGCCACTGAAGCTTTCTTT.

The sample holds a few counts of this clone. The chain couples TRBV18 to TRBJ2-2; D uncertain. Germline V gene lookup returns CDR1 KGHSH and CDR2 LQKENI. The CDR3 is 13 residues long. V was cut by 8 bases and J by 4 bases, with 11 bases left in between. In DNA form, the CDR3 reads TGTGCCAGCGCACGATTACCCACCGGGGAGCTGTTTTTT. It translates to CASARLPTGELFF.

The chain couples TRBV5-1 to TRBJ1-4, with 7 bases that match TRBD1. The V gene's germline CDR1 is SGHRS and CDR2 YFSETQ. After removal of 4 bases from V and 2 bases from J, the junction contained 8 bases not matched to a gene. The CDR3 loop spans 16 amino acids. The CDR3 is CASSPRQGGTNEKLFF. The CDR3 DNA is TGCGCCAGCAGCCCACGACAGGGAGGCACTAATGAAAAACTGTTTTTT.

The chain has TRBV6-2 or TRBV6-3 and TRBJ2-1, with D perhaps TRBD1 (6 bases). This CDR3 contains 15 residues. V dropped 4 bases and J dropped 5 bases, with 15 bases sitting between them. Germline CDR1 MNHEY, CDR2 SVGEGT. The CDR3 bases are TGTGCCAGCAGTTTCCACTCTACAGGGAACAATGAGCAGTTCTTC. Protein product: CASSFHSTGNNEQFF.

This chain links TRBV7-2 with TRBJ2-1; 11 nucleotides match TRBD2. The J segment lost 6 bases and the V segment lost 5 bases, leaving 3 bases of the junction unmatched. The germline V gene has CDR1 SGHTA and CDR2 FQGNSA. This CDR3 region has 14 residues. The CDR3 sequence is CASSPGLAANEQFF. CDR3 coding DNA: TGTGCCAGCAGCCCGGGACTAGCGGCCAATGAGCAGTTCTTC.

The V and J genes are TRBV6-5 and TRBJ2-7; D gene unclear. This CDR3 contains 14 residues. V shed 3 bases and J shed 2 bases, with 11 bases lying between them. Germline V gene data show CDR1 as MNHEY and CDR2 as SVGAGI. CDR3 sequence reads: CASSYVNGPYEQYF. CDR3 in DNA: TGTGCCAGCAGTTATGTTAATGGACCCTACGAGCAGTACTTC.

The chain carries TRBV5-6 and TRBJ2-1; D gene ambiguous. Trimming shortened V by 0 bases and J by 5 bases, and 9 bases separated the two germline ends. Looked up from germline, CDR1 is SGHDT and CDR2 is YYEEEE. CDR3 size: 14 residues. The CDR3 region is CASSLAKGNNEQFF. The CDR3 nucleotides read TGTGCCAGCAGCTTGGCCAAAGGAAACAATGAGCAGTTCTTC.

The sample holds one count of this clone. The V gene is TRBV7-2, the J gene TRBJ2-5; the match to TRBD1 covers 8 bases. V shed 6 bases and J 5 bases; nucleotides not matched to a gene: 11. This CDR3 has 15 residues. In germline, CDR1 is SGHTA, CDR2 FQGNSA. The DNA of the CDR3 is TGTGCCAGCAGACCCGACAGGGGTCTGGGGGAGACCCAGTACTTC. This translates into CASRPDRGLGETQYF.

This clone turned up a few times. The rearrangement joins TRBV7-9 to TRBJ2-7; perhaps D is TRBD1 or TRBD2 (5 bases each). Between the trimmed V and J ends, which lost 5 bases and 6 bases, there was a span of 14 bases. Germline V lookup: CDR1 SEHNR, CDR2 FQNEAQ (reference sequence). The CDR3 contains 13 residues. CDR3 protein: CASSLSGPPEQYF. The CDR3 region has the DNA TGTGCCAGCAGCCTCTCGGGACCTCCCGAGCAGTACTTC.

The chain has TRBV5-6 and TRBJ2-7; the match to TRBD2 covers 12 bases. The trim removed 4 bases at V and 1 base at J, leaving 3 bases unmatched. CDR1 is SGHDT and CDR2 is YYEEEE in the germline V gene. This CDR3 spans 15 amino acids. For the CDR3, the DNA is TGTGCCAGCAGCCCGGGACTAGCGGGTTCCTACGAGCAGTACTTC. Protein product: CASSPGLAGSYEQYF.

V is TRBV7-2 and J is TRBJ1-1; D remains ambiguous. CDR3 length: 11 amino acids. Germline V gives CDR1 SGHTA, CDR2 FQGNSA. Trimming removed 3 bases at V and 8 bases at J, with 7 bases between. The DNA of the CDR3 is TGTGCCAGCAGCTTGCGACCCGAAGCTTTCTTT. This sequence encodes CASSLRPEAFF.

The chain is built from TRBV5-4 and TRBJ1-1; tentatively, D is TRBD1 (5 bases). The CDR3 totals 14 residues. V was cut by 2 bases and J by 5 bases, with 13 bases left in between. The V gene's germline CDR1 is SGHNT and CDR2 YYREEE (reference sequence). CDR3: CASSLGRESTEAFF. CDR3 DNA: TGTGCCAGCAGCTTAGGCAGGGAGTCTACTGAAGCTTTCTTT. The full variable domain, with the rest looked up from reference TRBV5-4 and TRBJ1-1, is ETGVTQSPTHLIKTRGQQVTLRCSSQSGHNTVSWYQQALGQGPQFIFQYYREEENGRGNFPPRFSGLQFPNYSSELNVNALELDDSALYLCASSLGRESTEAFFGQGTRLTVV.

The DNA of the CDR3 is TGTGCCAGCAGTTCCACGGACAGTTATAGCAATCAGCCCCAGCATTTT. It is translated as CASSSTDSYSNQPQHF. The chain couples TRBV6-5 to TRBJ1-5; tentatively, D is TRBD1 (6 bases). The CDR3 is made up of 16 amino acids. Trimming took off 4 bases at V and 0 bases at J, with 13 bases between the two ends. Germline lookup yields CDR1 MNHEY and CDR2 SVGAGI.

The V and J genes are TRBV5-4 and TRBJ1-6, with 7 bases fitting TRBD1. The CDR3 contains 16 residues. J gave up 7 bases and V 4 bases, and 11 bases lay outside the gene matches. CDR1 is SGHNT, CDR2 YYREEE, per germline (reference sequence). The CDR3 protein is CASSPQLAGQNSPLHF. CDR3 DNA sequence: TGTGCCAGCAGCCCACAACTAGCGGGACAGAATTCACCCCTCCACTTT.

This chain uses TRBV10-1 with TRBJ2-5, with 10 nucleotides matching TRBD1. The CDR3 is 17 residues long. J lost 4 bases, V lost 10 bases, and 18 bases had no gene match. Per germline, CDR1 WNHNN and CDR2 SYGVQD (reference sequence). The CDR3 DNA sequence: TGCGCCACCATCTTACGTTGGAGGGACAGGGGTCGAGAGACCCAGTACTTC. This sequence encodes CATILRWRDRGRETQYF.

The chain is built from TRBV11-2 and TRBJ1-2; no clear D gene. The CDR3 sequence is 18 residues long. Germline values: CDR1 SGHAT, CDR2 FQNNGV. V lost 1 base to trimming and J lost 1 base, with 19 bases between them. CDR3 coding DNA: TGTGCCAGCAGCTTAGGGTCGAGCAGCCATAGATTTAACTATGGCTACACCTTC. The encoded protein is CASSLGSSSHRFNYGYTF.

As DNA, the CDR3 is TGCGCCAGCAGCCAAGAGGGGGAATCCCGCACTGAAGCTTTCTTT. Translation gives CASSQEGESRTEAFF. V and J are TRBV4-1 and TRBJ1-1, with TRBD1 as a possible D gene (5 bases). Germline CDR1 is MGHRA and CDR2 is YSYEKL. V was cut by 0 bases and J by 4 bases, with 12 bases left in between. This CDR3 is 15 amino acids long.

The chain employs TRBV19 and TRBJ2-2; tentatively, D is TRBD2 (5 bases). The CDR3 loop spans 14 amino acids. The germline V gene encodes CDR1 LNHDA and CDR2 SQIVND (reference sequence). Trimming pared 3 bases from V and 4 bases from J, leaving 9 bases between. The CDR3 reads CASSMGEGTGELFF. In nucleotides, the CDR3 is TGTGCCAGTAGTATGGGCGAGGGCACCGGGGAGCTGTTTTTT.

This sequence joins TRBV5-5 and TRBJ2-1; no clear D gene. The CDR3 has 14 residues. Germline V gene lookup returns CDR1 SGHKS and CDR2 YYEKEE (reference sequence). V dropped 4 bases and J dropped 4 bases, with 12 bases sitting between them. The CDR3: CASSPGAPYNEQFF. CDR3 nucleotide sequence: TGTGCCAGCAGCCCTGGTGCACCATACAATGAGCAGTTCTTC.

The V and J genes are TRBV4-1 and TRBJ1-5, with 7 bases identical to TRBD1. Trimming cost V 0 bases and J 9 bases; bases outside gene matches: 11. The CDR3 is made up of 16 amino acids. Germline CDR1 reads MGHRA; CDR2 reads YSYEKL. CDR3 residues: CASSQDWLTGLRPQHF. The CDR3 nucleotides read TGCGCCAGCAGCCAAGATTGGTTGACAGGGTTACGGCCCCAGCATTTT.

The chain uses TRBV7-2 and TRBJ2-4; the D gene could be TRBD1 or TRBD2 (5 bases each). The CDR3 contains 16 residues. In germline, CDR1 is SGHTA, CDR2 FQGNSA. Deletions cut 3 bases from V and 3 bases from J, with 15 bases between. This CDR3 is CASSLRGTVGKNIQYF. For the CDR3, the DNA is TGTGCCAGCAGCTTGCGAGGGACGGTGGGCAAAAACATTCAGTACTTC.

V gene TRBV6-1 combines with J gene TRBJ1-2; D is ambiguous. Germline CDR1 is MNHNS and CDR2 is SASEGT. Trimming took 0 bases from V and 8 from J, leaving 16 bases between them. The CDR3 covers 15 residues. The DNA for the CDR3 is TGTGCCAGCAGTGAAGCGATCCCCTTGGTGGGCGGCTACACCTTC. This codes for CASSEAIPLVGGYTF.